These 9 T cell receptor beta chains were all obtained from the same sample, sequenced in a study of T cell changes during pregnancy in multiple sclerosis. Clones were read by immunoSEQ multiplex PCR, and TCRdb kept only the in-frame ones, dropping some. The table includes around 45,000 clones, about 91% detected once. Specimen: CD4+ T cells from peripheral blood mononuclear cells, collected in the second trimester of pregnancy. The receptors were gathered from a female donor in good health, enrolled as a control in a pregnancy study.

The genes are TRBV5-1 and TRBJ1-1; TRBD1 aligns across 7 bases. CDR3 size: 14 residues. With 0 bases clipped from V and 10 bases from J, the junction kept 9 bases outside the gene matches. Germline-derived CDR1 and CDR2 are SGHRS and YFSETQ. The CDR3 nucleotides read TGCGCCAGCAGCTTGGCAAATCAGGGGGAGGCAGCTTTCTTT. Protein sequence: CASSLANQGEAAFF.

The V gene is TRBV5-6, the J gene TRBJ2-5; TRBD1 aligns across 7 bases. The CDR3 runs 15 residues. Germline CDR1 SGHDT, CDR2 YYEEEE. Losses at the gene ends were 0 bases for V and 4 bases for J; bases not matched to a gene: 6. In DNA, the CDR3 is TGTGCCAGCAGCTTGGGGGCAGGGGGTGGAGAGACCCAGTACTTC. Residues: CASSLGAGGGETQYF.

The chain joins TRBV18 to TRBJ2-7, with 7 bases fitting TRBD1. V lost 4 bases to trimming and J lost 0 bases; unmatched junction nucleotides: 6. Germline CDR1 reads KGHSH; CDR2 reads LQKENI. The CDR3 loop spans 15 amino acids. The CDR3 sequence is CASSRQGGDSYEQYF. DNA of the CDR3: TGTGCCAGCTCACGACAGGGTGGGGACTCCTACGAGCAGTACTTC.

The chain links TRBV19 to TRBJ1-1; D is perhaps TRBD1 (5 bases). This CDR3 region has 14 residues. V gave up 7 bases and J gave up 0 bases, with 12 bases separating them. Germline V gene lookup returns CDR1 LNHDA and CDR2 SQIVND (reference sequence). The CDR3 bases are TGTGCCAGTACACAACAGGTGATGAACACTGAAGCTTTCTTT. Its translation is CASTQQVMNTEAFF.

The chain has TRBV4-3 and TRBJ1-5; D not certain. Trimming left V 4 bases short and J 4 bases short, with 8 bases between. The CDR3 is 13 amino acids. CDR1 is LGHNA, CDR2 YSLEER, per germline. CDR3 nucleotides: TGCGCCAGCAGCCGTACCAGGAATCAGCCCCAGCATTTT. As protein: CASSRTRNQPQHF.

The rearrangement links TRBV28 to TRBJ1-4; 8 bases line up with TRBD1. Germline V gene lookup returns CDR1 MDHEN and CDR2 SYDVKM. V lost 6 bases and J lost 6; bases outside the gene matches: 6. The CDR3 contains 14 residues. The CDR3 bases are TGTGCCAGCAGCTCGACAGGGGAGGATGAAAAACTGTTTTTT. It encodes CASSSTGEDEKLFF.

This clone was seen a few times. This sequence joins TRBV6-5 and TRBJ1-1; 7 bases align to TRBD1. Losses at the gene ends were 5 bases for V and 4 bases for J; bases not matched to a gene: 4. Germline V gene sequence: CDR1 MNHEY, CDR2 SVGAGI. The CDR3 extends over 13 amino acids. CDR3 nucleotides: TGTGCCAGCAGTGGAACAGGGGCCACTGAAGCTTTCTTT. Its protein is CASSGTGATEAFF.

The rearrangement uses TRBV6-5 and TRBJ2-7; the D gene is possibly TRBD2 (5 bases). Germline CDR1 MNHEY, CDR2 SVGAGI. V was trimmed by 2 bases and J by 0 bases, leaving 14 bases between them. CDR3 length: 16 residues. The chain's CDR3 is CASSYTHEAASYEQYF. The CDR3 DNA reads as TGTGCCAGCAGTTACACACATGAAGCGGCCTCCTACGAGCAGTACTTC.

The V call is TRBV19, the J call TRBJ2-3, with D possibly TRBD2 on 5 matching bases. The CDR3 sequence is 13 residues long. V was trimmed by 2 bases and J by 6 bases, leaving 9 bases between them. Germline CDR1 is LNHDA and CDR2 is SQIVND (reference sequence). The CDR3 region is CASSILATDTQYF. CDR3 nucleotide sequence: TGTGCCAGTAGTATACTAGCAACGGATACGCAGTATTTT.